The 27 T cell receptor beta chains presented below share a single source sample, sequenced in a study of T cell clonality in common variable immunodeficiency. Sequencing used immunoSEQ multiplex PCR; TCRdb keeps in-frame clones, though not all of them. The sample contains 45,000 to 65,000 clones, none occurring once; just over 2% lies in the top ten. The specimen sequenced was peripheral blood mononuclear cells. The receptors shown here come from a person aged 18 to 75 in good health.

This clone came up many times. The CDR3 is cut off 3 residues early in the read; its end comes from the germline J gene. The genes are TRBV18 and TRBJ2-5; tentatively, D is TRBD2 (6 bases). This CDR3 has 15 amino acids. Between the trimmed V and J ends, which lost 3 bases and 4 bases, there was a span of 15 bases. Per the germline V gene, CDR1 is KGHSH and CDR2 is LQKENI. The CDR3: CASSPPGGGVETQYF. CDR3 DNA (partial): TGTGCCAGCTCACCCCCAGGCGGAGGGGTAGAGACC. Full variable domain (outside the CDR3, taken from reference TRBV18 and TRBJ2-5): NAGVMQNPRHLVRRRGQEARLRCSPMKGHSHVYWYRQLPEEGLKFMVYLQKENIIDESGMPKERFSAEFPKEGPSILRIQQVVRGDSAAYFCASSPPGGGVETQYFGPGTRLLVL.

In its sample, this clone was seen many times. The sequenced fragment ends 3 residues before the CDR3 boundary, so the rest is inferred from the germline J gene. This chain joins TRBV20-1 and TRBJ2-2, with a possible D match to TRBD2 (6 bases). Germline V lookup: CDR1 DFQATT, CDR2 SNEGSKA (reference sequence). The V end lost 3 bases, the J end lost 1 base, and 6 bases lay between the germline ends. This CDR3 region has 13 residues. Incomplete CDR3 DNA: TGCAGTGCTAGGGGGGGGAACACCGGGGAG. Protein sequence: CSARGGNTGE. The full CDR3 is CSARGGNTGELFF.

This clone has at least ten counts. CDR3 DNA (partial): TGCGCCAGCAGCTTGGAGGGTTCTGGC. Amino acid sequence: CASSLEGSG. The CDR3, in full, reads CASSLEGSGYTF. The chain has TRBV5-1 and TRBJ1-2; no firm D call. With the read ending 3 residues before the CDR3 end, the germline J gene is used to fill in that end. V lost 0 bases and J lost 7, with 7 bases in between. This CDR3 is 12 amino acids long. CDR1 is SGHRS and CDR2 is YFSETQ in the germline V gene.

This clone was seen many times. The missing CDR3 end, 3 residues past where the read stops, is filled in from the germline J gene. The V call is TRBV20-1, the J call TRBJ2-7; D gene uncertain. V lost 6 bases and J 0 bases, leaving 18 bases between the germline ends. CDR1 and CDR2 (germline): DFQATT, SNEGSKA (reference sequence). This CDR3 has 15 amino acids. The CDR3 sequence: CSAPFVDPGSYEQYF. The CDR3 bases that were read are TGCAGTGCACCCTTTGTAGACCCAGGCTCCTACGAG.

This clone was seen repeatedly, ten times or more. The CDR3 is cut off 3 residues early in the read; its end comes from the germline J gene. The rearrangement joins TRBV12-3 or TRBV12-4 to TRBJ2-1; 12 positions match TRBD2. V dropped 6 bases and J dropped 1; count of bases not matched to a gene: 10. The CDR3 extends over 18 amino acids. The CDR3 DNA, read in part, is TGTGCCAGCAGAGCCGGGACTAGCGGGTCGTTTTCCTACAATGAG. This translates into CASRAGTSGSFSYNE. The entire CDR3 protein is CASRAGTSGSFSYNEQFF.

This clone has a count of ten or more. The CDR3 goes on 3 residues after the read ends, and that part is filled in from the germline J gene. The chain has TRBV7-3 and TRBJ2-3; 8 bases agree with TRBD2. Germline V gene sequence: CDR1 SGHTA, CDR2 FQGTGA. This CDR3 contains 15 residues. V lost 5 bases, J lost 0 bases, and 4 bases stayed unmatched. The DNA read from the CDR3 is TGTGCCAGCAGCCTAATAGCGGGAAGCACAGATACG. Translation: CASSLIAGSTDT. The entire CDR3 protein reads CASSLIAGSTDTQYF. Full variable domain (missing parts from reference TRBV7-3 and TRBJ2-3): GAGVSQTPSNKVTEKGKYVELRCDPISGHTALYWYRQSLGQGPEFLIYFQGTGAADDSGLPNDRFFAVRPEGSVSTLKIQRTERGDSAVYLCASSLIAGSTDTQYFGPGTRLTVL.

This clone has at least ten counts. The read ends 3 residues shy of where the CDR3 ends; the end is completed using the germline J gene. The chain combines TRBV19 with TRBJ2-2; no clear D gene. Germline CDR1 reads LNHDA; CDR2 reads SQIVND (reference sequence). The V end lost 5 bases, the J end lost 7 bases, and 8 bases lay between the germline ends. CDR3 size: 12 residues. The DNA read from the CDR3 is TGTGCCAGTAGTGACTTCGTCGGGGAG. Translating it yields CASSDFVGE. The CDR3 in full is CASSDFVGELFF.

About this clone: The read terminates 3 residues ahead of where the CDR3 ends, so the germline J gene completes it. The V gene is TRBV2, the J gene TRBJ1-2; 7 nucleotides line up with TRBD1. The CDR3 is made up of 13 amino acids. Germline loops: CDR1 SNHLY, CDR2 FYNNEI. The part of the CDR3 DNA that was read is TGTGCCACCACAGGGGAAACCTTACACGAC. As protein: CATTGETLHD. The entire CDR3 sequence reads CATTGETLHDYTF.

The table lists this clone with many counts. The missing CDR3 end, 3 residues past where the read stops, is filled in from the germline J gene. The chain joins TRBV7-2 to TRBJ2-7; TRBD2 aligns across 9 bases. The CDR3 is 14 residues long. Germline lookup yields CDR1 SGHTA and CDR2 FQGNSA. Trimming removed 7 bases from V and 6 bases from J; junction bases left unmatched: 10. Here the CDR3 reads CASTLMREGPEQYF. The CDR3 bases that were read are TGTGCCAGCACCCTAATGCGGGAGGGCCCCGAG.

Regarding this clone: The CDR3 end falls 3 residues outside the read, so it is completed with the germline J gene. This sequence joins TRBV5-1 and TRBJ2-1; a weak D match, TRBD1 (6 bases). The CDR3 runs to 15 residues. The germline V gene encodes CDR1 SGHRS and CDR2 YFSETQ. V lost 4 bases and J 4 bases, leaving 15 bases between the germline ends. CDR3 DNA, as far as it was read: TGCGCCAGCAGCGGGGCAAAGGACAGTTACAATGAG. The encoded protein is CASSGAKDSYNE. The full CDR3 reads CASSGAKDSYNEQFF.

This clone was seen many times. The CDR3 is cut off 3 residues early in the read; its end comes from the germline J gene. This CDR3 is also generated by other DNA sequences in the sample. The chain employs TRBV18 and TRBJ2-3; D is undetermined. Trimming removed 3 bases from V and 2 bases from J, with 3 bases in between. Germline CDR1 is KGHSH and CDR2 is LQKENI. This CDR3 comprises 12 residues. Incomplete CDR3 DNA: TGTGCCAGCTCACCTTACACAGATACG. This gives the protein CASSPYTDT. The full CDR3 protein is CASSPYTDTQYF.

This clone was recorded at least ten times. The read ends 3 residues early relative to the CDR3; the germline J gene fills the gap. The rearrangement links TRBV7-8 to TRBJ1-2; 9 nucleotides line up with TRBD1. Germline-derived CDR1 and CDR2 are SGHVS and FQNEAQ. This CDR3 contains 13 residues. CDR3 DNA, as far as it was read: TGTGCCAGCAGGAGGACAGGGGACGCAGGC. It specifies CASRRTGDAG. The CDR3 as a whole reads CASRRTGDAGYTF.

The table lists this clone with many counts. The CDR3 here is CASSQEISGGAREETQYF. The sequenced CDR3 bases are TGCGCCAGCAGTCAAGAAATTTCCGGGGGGGCCCGGGAAGAGACC. The rearrangement joins TRBV23-1 to TRBJ2-5; 8 bases are shared with TRBD2. The read ends 3 residues early relative to the CDR3; the germline J gene fills the gap. TRBV23-1 is treated as an ORF (open reading frame) with a function not yet certain. The junction had 14 bases not matched to a gene; V was cut back by 2 bases and J by 3 bases. The CDR3 is made up of 18 amino acids.

The sample holds many counts of this clone. The read ends 3 residues before the CDR3 terminus; that terminus is restored from the germline J gene. The V gene is TRBV14, the J gene TRBJ2-7; no clear D gene. Germline CDR1 reads SGHDN; CDR2 reads FVKESK. This CDR3 contains 12 residues. Trimming removed 0 bases from V and 4 bases from J, with 4 bases in between. CDR3: CASSQDLYEQYF. Partial CDR3 DNA: TGTGCCAGCAGCCAAGATCTGTACGAG.

The table lists this clone with many counts. The CDR3 DNA, read in part, is TGTGCCAGCAGCTTAGGTGTAGCGGGACTCCTAGGGAATGAG. It is translated as CASSLGVAGLLGNE. The complete CDR3 protein is CASSLGVAGLLGNEQFF. The gene calls are TRBV7-8 and TRBJ2-1; 8 bases line up with TRBD2. The CDR3 end falls 3 residues outside the read, so it is completed with the germline J gene. Losses at the gene ends were 1 base for V and 7 bases for J; bases not matched to a gene: 12. Germline assignment: CDR1 SGHVS and CDR2 FQNEAQ. The CDR3 has 17 residues. Together with reference TRBV7-8 and TRBJ2-1, the CDR3 gives the full variable domain: GAGVSQSPRYKVAKRGQDVALRCDPISGHVSLFWYQQALGQGPEFLTYFQNEAQLDKSGLPSDRFFAERPEGSVSTLKIQRTQQEDSAVYLCASSLGVAGLLGNEQFFGPGTRLTVL.

This clone appeared a few times. Coverage ceases 3 residues before the CDR3 finishes, and the germline J gene fills in the end. J is TRBJ2-7 and V is TRBV30, with TRBD1 matching over 7 bases. V trimming: 2 bases; J trimming: 4 bases; junction bases outside the gene matches: 2. The CDR3 covers 12 residues. Germline V gene sequence: CDR1 GTSNPN, CDR2 SVGIG (reference sequence). CDR3 DNA, as far as it was read: TGTGCCTGGAGTCCGGGACAGTACGAG. This gives the protein CAWSPGQYE. The whole CDR3 sequence is CAWSPGQYEQYF.

This clone was counted many times. The read ends 3 residues before the CDR3 terminus; that terminus is restored from the germline J gene. The chain couples TRBV14 to TRBJ1-2, with TRBD1 matching 11 bases. CDR3 length: 17 residues. The V and J ends lost 4 bases and 1 base, in that order; junction bases with no gene match: 8. Per the germline V gene, CDR1 is SGHDN and CDR2 is FVKESK. The CDR3 bases that were read are TGTGCCAGCAGCCCCGGACAGGGGGCGTGGGGTAACTATGGC. Translation gives CASSPGQGAWGNYG. The entire CDR3 is CASSPGQGAWGNYGYTF. The entire variable domain, with the rest obtained from reference TRBV14 and TRBJ1-2, is as follows: EAGVTQFPSHSVIEKGQTVTLRCDPISGHDNLYWYRRVMGKEIKFLLHFVKESKQDESGMPNNRFLAERTGGTYSTLKVQPAELEDSGVYFCASSPGQGAWGNYGYTFGSGTRLTVV.

Ten or more counts support this clone. The read terminates 3 residues before the CDR3 end, so the remaining end is supplied by the germline J gene. V gene TRBV7-3 combines with J gene TRBJ2-1; 7 positions agree with TRBD2. V was pared by 5 bases and J by 3 bases, with 7 bases of the junction left unmatched. The CDR3 covers 15 residues. Germline V lookup: CDR1 SGHTA, CDR2 FQGTGA. The CDR3 sequence: CASSKTRDYYNEQFF. The CDR3 bases that were read are TGTGCCAGCAGCAAGACCCGGGACTACTACAATGAG.

A note on this clone: The CDR3 end is not reached by the read, which stops 3 residues before it; the germline J gene fills it in. The chain joins TRBV30 to TRBJ1-5; 7 nucleotides agree with TRBD1. The V segment lost 3 bases and the J segment 1 base; nucleotides outside the gene matches: 3. The CDR3 sequence is 14 residues long. Looked up from germline, CDR1 is GTSNPN and CDR2 is SVGIG (reference sequence). CDR3 in amino acids: CAWREGQSNQPQHF. The CDR3 bases that were read are TGTGCCTGGAGAGAGGGACAGAGCAATCAGCCC.

This clone occurred many times. From the germline J gene comes the end of the CDR3, since the read stops 3 residues before it. This chain uses TRBV19 with TRBJ2-5; D remains unclear. This CDR3 comprises 13 residues. Per germline, CDR1 LNHDA and CDR2 SQIVND (reference sequence). Trimming cost V 6 bases and J 4 bases, with 12 bases left between them. CDR3 protein: CASRRSGAETQYF. CDR3 DNA, as far as it was read: TGTGCCAGTAGAAGGTCAGGAGCAGAGACC.

The table lists this clone with many counts. Read coverage stops 3 residues before the CDR3 terminus; the germline J gene supplies the remainder. The chain carries TRBV19 and TRBJ2-6; 7 nucleotides agree with TRBD2. CDR1 is LNHDA and CDR2 is SQIVND in the germline V gene (reference sequence). The CDR3 sequence is 13 residues long. Unmatched junction bases numbered 2, after V lost 9 bases and J lost 3 bases. The CDR3 DNA, read in part, is TGTGCCAGCGGGGAGGGTGGGGCCAACGTC. Amino acid sequence: CASGEGGANV. The whole CDR3 is CASGEGGANVLTF.

This clone was counted ten times or more. Incomplete CDR3 DNA: TGCGCCAGCAGTGAGTCGAGGGGGAGCACAGATACG. Encoded protein: CASSESRGSTDT. The full CDR3 protein reads CASSESRGSTDTQYF. The chain links TRBV10-1 to TRBJ2-3; TRBD1 is a possible D gene (6 bases). The sequence runs out 3 residues before the end of the CDR3; the remainder is reconstructed from the germline J gene. Germline assignment: CDR1 WNHNN and CDR2 SYGVQD (reference sequence). The CDR3 totals 15 residues. Trimming took off 0 bases at V and 0 bases at J, with 7 bases between the two ends.

In its sample, this clone was seen a few times. The read ends 3 residues shy of where the CDR3 ends; the end is completed using the germline J gene. This chain uses TRBV20-1 with TRBJ1-5; D gene unclear. Looked up from germline, CDR1 is DFQATT and CDR2 is SNEGSKA (reference sequence). This CDR3 is built from 15 residues. The germline V and J ends were trimmed by 2 bases and 2 bases, with 13 bases remaining between them. The sequenced CDR3 bases are TGCAGTGCTAGAAGGTCCCCAAGTGGCAATCAGCCC. This translates into CSARRSPSGNQP. The complete CDR3 reads CSARRSPSGNQPQHF.

At least ten counts were recorded for this clone. The read comes to an end 3 residues before the CDR3 does, leaving the germline J gene to fill in the end. The genes are TRBV6-1 and TRBJ2-7; D possibly corresponds to TRBD1 (6 bases). Trimming removed 3 bases at V and 6 bases at J, with 15 bases between. The CDR3 covers 14 residues. Per germline, CDR1 MNHNS and CDR2 SASEGT. CDR3 DNA (partial): TGTGCCAGCAGTGACCGCACAGGGCTAGGCGAG. Translation gives CASSDRTGLGE. In full, the CDR3 reads CASSDRTGLGEQYF.

In its sample, this clone ranks as medium-sized (0.01 to 0.1%). The read gets to within 3 residues of the CDR3 end, and the germline J gene fills in the rest. The genes are TRBV10-1 and TRBJ2-3, with D hard to call. The CDR3 totals 16 residues. The germline V and J ends were trimmed by 2 bases and 2 bases, with 14 bases remaining between them. Germline V gene lookup returns CDR1 WNHNN and CDR2 SYGVQD (reference sequence). The chain's CDR3 is CASSEARIENTDTQYF. The CDR3 DNA, read in part, is TGCGCCAGCAGTGAGGCCAGGATCGAGAACACAGATACG.

Remarks on this clone: The read comes to an end 3 residues before the CDR3 does, leaving the germline J gene to fill in the end. This chain connects TRBV7-9 to TRBJ2-3; 8 bases are a match to TRBD2. This CDR3 spans 15 amino acids. V shed 1 base and J 6 bases; nucleotides not matched to a gene: 6. Germline CDR1 is SEHNR and CDR2 is FQNEAQ (reference sequence). The CDR3 bases that were read are TGTGCCAGCAGCTTAGGCGGGGGGCCTATTGATACG. It encodes CASSLGGGPIDT. In full, the CDR3 reads CASSLGGGPIDTQYF. The full variable domain, with the rest looked up from reference TRBV7-9 and TRBJ2-3, is DTGVSQNPRHKITKRGQNVTFRCDPISEHNRLYWYRQTLGQGPEFLTYFQNEAQLEKSRLLSDRFSAERPKGSFSTLEIQRTEQGDSAMYLCASSLGGGPIDTQYFGPGTRLTVL.

In its sample, this clone was seen many times. The read ends 3 residues before the CDR3 terminus; that terminus is restored from the germline J gene. V usage is TRBV19 and J usage is TRBJ1-2; D remains ambiguous. The CDR3 has 12 amino acids. The germline gives CDR1 LNHDA, CDR2 SQIVND (reference sequence). CDR3 sequence reads: CASSARMGGYTF. The sequenced part of the CDR3 DNA is TGTGCCAGTAGTGCCCGCATGGGCGGC. Supplemented by reference TRBV19 and TRBJ1-2, the full variable domain reads DGGITQSPKYLFRKEGQNVTLSCEQNLNHDAMYWYRQDPGQGLRLIYYSQIVNDFQKGDIAEGYSVSREKKESFPLTVTSAQKNPTAFYLCASSARMGGYTFGSGTRLTVV.